This T cell receptor beta chain was retrieved from a study of beta chain features in type 1 diabetes. Findings and caveats of the study: Shorter templates might be favored by PCR, and equally so in patients and in controls.

This clone was detected only a few times. Its antigen is currently unknown. Germline loops: CDR1 SGDLS, CDR2 YYNGEE. The CDR3 covers 14 residues. J lost 7 bases, V lost 6 bases, and 10 bases had no gene match. cDNA synthesis used the whole RNA isolate, giving expressed TCRB sequences. It was found that naive, central memory and regulatory T cell samples averaged around 3.8 million reads. TCRdb's table, derived via immunoSEQ multiplex PCR, lists solely in-frame clones and lacks some. The data hold 300,000 to 450,000 clones, with about 12% observed a single time. About 110 mL of blood, on average, came from one heparinised draw per donor.

This clonotype was obtained from a man in his late teens or twenties in good health. Source material: naive CD4+ T cells from blood. The rearrangement links TRBV9 to TRBJ2-1, with 7 bases aligning to TRBD2. DNA for the CDR3: TGTGCCAGCAACCGAAGACCCGGGGGGAATGAGCAGTTCTTC. As protein: CASNRRPGGNEQFF.